This T cell receptor beta chain was observed in a study of control samples from healthy donors and cancer patients. The ends lost 2 bases at V and 6 bases at J; junction bases unmatched: 6. The CDR3 loop spans 14 amino acids. Germline CDR1 MNHEY, CDR2 SVGAGI. TCRdb's copy holds only in-frame clones and misses some; the assay was immunoSEQ multiplex PCR. The sample carries more than 45,000 clones, 93% recorded once. The sample consisted of PBMCs. The origin of this receptor is a woman aged 45 to 65 with head and neck cancer. The chain combines TRBV6-5 with TRBJ2-7; 8 bases are a match to TRBD1. This chain's CDR3 is CASSYTQGAGEQYF. The CDR3 coding sequence is TGTGCCAGCAGTTACACCCAGGGGGCTGGCGAGCAGTACTTC.